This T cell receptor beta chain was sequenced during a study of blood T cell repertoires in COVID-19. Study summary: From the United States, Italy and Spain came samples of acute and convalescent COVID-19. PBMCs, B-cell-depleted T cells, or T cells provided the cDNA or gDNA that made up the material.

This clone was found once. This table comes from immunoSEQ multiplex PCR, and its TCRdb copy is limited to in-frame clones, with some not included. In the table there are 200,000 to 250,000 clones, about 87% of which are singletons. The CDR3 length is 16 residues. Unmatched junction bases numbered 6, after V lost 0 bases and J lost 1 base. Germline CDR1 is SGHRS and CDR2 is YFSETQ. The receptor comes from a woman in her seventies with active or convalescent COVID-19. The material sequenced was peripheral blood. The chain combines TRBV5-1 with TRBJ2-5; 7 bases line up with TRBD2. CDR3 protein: CASSLGSGLGQETQYF. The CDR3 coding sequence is TGCGCCAGCAGCTTGGGTTCCGGACTAGGCCAAGAGACCCAGTACTTC. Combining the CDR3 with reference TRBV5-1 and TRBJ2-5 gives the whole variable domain KAGVTQTPRYLIKTRGQQVTLSCSPISGHRSVSWYQQTPGQGLQFLFEYFSETQRNKGNFPGRFSGRQFSNSRSEMNVSTLELGDSALYLCASSLGSGLGQETQYFGPGTRLLVL.